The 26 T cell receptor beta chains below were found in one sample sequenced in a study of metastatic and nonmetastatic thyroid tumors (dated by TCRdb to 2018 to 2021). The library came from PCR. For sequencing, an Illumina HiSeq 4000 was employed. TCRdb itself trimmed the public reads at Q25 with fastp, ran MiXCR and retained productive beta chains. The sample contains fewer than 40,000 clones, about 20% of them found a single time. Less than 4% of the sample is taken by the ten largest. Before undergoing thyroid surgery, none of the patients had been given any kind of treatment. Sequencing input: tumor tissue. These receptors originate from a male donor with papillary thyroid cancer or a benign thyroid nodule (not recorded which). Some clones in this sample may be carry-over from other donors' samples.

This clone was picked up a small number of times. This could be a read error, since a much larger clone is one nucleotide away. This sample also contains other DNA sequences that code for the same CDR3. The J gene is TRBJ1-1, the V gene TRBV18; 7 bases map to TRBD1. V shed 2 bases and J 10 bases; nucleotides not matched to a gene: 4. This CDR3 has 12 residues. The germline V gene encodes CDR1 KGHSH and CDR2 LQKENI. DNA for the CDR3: TGTGCCAGCTCACCATCGGGGGACAGAGCTTTCTTT. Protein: CASSPSGDRAFF. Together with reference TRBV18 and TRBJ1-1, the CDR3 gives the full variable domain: NAGVMQNPRHLVRRRGQEARLRCSPMKGHSHVYWYRQLPEEGLKFMVYLQKENIIDESGMPKERFSAEFPKEGPSILRIQQVVRGDSAAYFCASSPSGDRAFFGQGTRLTVV.

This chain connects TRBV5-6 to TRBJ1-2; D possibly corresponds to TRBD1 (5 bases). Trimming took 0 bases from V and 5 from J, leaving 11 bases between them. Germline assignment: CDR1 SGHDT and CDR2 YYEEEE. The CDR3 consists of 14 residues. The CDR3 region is CASSLAGAGYGYTF. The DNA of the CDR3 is TGTGCCAGCAGCTTGGCTGGGGCCGGGTATGGCTACACCTTC.

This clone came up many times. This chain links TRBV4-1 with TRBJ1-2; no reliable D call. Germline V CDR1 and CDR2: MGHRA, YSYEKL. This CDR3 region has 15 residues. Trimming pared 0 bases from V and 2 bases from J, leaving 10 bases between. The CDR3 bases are TGCGCCAGCAGCCAAGATCAGATGGGAAACTATGGCTACACCTTC. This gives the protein CASSQDQMGNYGYTF.

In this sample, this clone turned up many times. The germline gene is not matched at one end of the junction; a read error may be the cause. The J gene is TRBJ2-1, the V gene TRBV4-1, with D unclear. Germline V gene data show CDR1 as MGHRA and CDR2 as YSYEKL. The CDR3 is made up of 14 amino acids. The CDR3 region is CASSNPPAVHGWVF. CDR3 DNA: TGCGCCAGCAGCAACCCCCCTGCGGTCCACGGTTGGGTCTTC.

The CDR3 region has the DNA TGTGCCAGCAGCGTAACAGGGTTCAGCTCCTATAATTCACCCCTCCACTTT. This translates into CASSVTGFSSYNSPLHF. The chain carries TRBV6-1 and TRBJ1-6, with a tentative D call TRBD1 (6 bases). The germline V gene has CDR1 MNHNS and CDR2 SASEGT. This CDR3 spans 17 amino acids. V was clipped by 6 bases and J by 0 bases, with 15 bases between them.

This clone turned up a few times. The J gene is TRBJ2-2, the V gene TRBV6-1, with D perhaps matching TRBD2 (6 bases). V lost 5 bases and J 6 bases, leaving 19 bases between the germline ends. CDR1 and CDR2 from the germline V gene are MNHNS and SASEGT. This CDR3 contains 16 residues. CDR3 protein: CASSPPRDRRAGELFF. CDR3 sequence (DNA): TGTGCCAGCAGTCCACCGCGGGATCGAAGGGCCGGGGAGCTGTTTTTT.

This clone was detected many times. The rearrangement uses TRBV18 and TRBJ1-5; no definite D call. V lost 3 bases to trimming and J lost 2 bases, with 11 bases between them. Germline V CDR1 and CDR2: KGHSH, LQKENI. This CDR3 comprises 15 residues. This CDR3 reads CASSPEGGRNQPQHF. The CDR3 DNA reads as TGTGCCAGCTCACCGGAGGGTGGTCGCAATCAGCCCCAGCATTTT.

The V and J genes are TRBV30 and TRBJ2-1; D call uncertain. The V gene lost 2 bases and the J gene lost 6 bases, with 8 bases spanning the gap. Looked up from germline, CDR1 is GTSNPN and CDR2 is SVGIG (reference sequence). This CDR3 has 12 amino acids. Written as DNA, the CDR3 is TGTGCCTGGAGTAGAAGGACCAATGAGCAGTTCTTC. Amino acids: CAWSRRTNEQFF.

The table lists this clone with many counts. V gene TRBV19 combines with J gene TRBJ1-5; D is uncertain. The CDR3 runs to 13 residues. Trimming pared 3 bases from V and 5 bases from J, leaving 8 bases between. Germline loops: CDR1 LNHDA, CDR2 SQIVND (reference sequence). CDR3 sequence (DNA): TGTGCCAGTAGTATTGAGGGCTATCAGCCCCAGCATTTT. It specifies CASSIEGYQPQHF.

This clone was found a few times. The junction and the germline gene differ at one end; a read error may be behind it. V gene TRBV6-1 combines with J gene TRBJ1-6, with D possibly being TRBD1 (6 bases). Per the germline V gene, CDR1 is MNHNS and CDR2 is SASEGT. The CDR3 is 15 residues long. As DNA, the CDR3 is TGTGCCAGCAGTCCCGGCAGGGGCTGGGGTTCACCCCTCCACTTC. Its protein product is CASSPGRGWGSPLHF.

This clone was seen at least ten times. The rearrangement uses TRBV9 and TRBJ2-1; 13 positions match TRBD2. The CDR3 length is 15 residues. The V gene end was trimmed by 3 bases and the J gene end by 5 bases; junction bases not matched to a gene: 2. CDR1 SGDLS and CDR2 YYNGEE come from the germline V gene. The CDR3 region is CASSGGLAGHNEQFF. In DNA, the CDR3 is TGTGCCAGCAGCGGGGGACTAGCGGGACACAATGAGCAGTTCTTC.

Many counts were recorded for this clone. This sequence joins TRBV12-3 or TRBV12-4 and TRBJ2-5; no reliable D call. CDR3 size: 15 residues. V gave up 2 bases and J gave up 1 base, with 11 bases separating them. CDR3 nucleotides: TGTGCCAGCAGTTTATCACACGCGGCCCAAGAGACCCAGTACTTC. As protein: CASSLSHAAQETQYF.

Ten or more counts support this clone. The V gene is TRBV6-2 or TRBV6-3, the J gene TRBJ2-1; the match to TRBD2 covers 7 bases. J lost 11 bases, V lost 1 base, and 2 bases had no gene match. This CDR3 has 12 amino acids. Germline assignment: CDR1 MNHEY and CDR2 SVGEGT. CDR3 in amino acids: CASSYWEGKQFF. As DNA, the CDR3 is TGTGCCAGCAGTTACTGGGAGGGAAAGCAGTTCTTC.

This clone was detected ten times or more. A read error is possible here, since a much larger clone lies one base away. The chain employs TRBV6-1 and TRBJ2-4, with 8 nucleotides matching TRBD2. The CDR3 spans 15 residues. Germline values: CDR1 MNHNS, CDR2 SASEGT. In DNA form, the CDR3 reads TGTGCCAGCAGACCCAGAGCGGGAGCACGGAACATTCGGTACTTC. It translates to CASRPRAGARNIRYF.

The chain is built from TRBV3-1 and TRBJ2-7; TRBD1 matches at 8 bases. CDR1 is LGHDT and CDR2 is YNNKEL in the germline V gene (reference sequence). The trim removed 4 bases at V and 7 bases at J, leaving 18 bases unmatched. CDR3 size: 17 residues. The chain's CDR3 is CASSPVLGEDREREQYF. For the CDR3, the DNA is TGTGCCAGCAGCCCGGTATTGGGGGAGGACAGGGAACGGGAGCAGTACTTC.

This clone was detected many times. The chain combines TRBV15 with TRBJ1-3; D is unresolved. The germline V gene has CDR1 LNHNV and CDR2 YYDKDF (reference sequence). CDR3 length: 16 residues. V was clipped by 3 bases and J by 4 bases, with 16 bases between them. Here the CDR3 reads CATSRTIGETGNTIYF. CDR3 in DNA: TGTGCCACCAGCAGGACCATTGGGGAGACAGGAAACACCATATATTTT.

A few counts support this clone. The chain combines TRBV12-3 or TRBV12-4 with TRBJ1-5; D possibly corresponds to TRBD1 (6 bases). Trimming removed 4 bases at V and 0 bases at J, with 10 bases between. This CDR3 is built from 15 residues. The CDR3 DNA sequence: TGTGCCAGCAGTTCAGGGGATTTTAGCAATCAGCCCCAGCATTTT. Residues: CASSSGDFSNQPQHF.

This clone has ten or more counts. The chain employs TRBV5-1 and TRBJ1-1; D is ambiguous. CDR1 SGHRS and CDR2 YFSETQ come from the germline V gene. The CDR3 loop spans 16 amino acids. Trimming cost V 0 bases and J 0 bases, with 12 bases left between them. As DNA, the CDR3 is TGCGCCAGCAGCTTGGCTCCTACCGCTATGAACACTGAAGCTTTCTTT. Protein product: CASSLAPTAMNTEAFF.

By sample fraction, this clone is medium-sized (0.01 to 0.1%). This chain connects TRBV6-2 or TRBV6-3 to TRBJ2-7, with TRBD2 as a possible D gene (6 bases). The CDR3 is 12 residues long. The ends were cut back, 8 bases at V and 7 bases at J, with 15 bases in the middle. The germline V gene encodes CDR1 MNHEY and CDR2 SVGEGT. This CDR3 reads CASRGGAREQYF. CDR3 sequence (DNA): TGTGCCAGCCGTGGAGGGGCCAGAGAGCAGTACTTC.

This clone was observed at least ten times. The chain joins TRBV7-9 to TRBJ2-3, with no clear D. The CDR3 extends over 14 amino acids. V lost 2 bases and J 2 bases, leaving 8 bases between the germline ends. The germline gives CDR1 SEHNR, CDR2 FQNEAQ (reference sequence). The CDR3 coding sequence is TGTGCCAGCAGCTTACTCGGAAACACAGATACGCAGTATTTT. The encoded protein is CASSLLGNTDTQYF. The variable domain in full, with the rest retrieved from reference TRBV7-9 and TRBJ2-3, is DTGVSQNPRHKITKRGQNVTFRCDPISEHNRLYWYRQTLGQGPEFLTYFQNEAQLEKSRLLSDRFSAERPKGSFSTLEIQRTEQGDSAMYLCASSLLGNTDTQYFGPGTRLTVL.

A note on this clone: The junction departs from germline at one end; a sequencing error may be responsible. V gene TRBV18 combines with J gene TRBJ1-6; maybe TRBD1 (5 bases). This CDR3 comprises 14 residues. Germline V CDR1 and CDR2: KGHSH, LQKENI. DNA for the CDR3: TGTGCCAGTTCACCCCGGGACCAGCCGTCACCCCTCCACTTT. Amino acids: CASSPRDQPSPLHF.

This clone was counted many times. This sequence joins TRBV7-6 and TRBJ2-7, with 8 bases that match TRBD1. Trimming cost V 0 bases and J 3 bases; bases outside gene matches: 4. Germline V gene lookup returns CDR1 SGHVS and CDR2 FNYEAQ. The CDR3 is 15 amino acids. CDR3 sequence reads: CASSLAGTGRYEQYF. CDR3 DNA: TGTGCCAGCAGCTTAGCCGGGACAGGACGCTACGAGCAGTACTTC. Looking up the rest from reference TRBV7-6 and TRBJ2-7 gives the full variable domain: GAGVSQSPRYKVTKRGQDVALRCDPISGHVSLYWYRQALGQGPEFLTYFNYEAQQDKSGLPNDRFSAERPEGSISTLTIQRTEQRDSAMYRCASSLAGTGRYEQYFGPGTRLTVT.

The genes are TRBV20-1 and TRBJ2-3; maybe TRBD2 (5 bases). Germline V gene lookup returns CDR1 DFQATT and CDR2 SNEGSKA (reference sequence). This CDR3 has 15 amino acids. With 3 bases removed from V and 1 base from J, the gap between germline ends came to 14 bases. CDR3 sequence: CSARPEGEGTDTQYF. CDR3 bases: TGCAGTGCTAGGCCAGAGGGAGAGGGCACAGATACGCAGTATTTT.

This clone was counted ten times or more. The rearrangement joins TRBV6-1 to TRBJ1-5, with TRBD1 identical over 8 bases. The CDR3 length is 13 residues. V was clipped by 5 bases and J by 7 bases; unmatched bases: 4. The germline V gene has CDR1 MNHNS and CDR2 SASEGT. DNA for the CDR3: TGTGCCAGCAGTCAGGGGGCAATGCAGCCCCAGCATTTT. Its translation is CASSQGAMQPQHF.

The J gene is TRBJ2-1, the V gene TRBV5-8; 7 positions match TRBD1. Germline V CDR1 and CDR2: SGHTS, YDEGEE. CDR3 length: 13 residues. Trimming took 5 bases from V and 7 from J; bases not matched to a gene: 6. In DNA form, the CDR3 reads TGTGCCAGCAGACAGACAGGGTTAAATGAGCAGTTCTTC. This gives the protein CASRQTGLNEQFF.

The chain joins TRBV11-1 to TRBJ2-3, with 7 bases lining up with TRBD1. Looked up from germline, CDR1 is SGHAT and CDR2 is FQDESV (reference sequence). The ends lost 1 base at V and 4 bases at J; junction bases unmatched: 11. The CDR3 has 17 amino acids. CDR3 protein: CASSLGWTGLSSDTQYF. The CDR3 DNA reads TGTGCCAGCAGCTTAGGGTGGACAGGCCTAAGCTCAGATACGCAGTATTTT.